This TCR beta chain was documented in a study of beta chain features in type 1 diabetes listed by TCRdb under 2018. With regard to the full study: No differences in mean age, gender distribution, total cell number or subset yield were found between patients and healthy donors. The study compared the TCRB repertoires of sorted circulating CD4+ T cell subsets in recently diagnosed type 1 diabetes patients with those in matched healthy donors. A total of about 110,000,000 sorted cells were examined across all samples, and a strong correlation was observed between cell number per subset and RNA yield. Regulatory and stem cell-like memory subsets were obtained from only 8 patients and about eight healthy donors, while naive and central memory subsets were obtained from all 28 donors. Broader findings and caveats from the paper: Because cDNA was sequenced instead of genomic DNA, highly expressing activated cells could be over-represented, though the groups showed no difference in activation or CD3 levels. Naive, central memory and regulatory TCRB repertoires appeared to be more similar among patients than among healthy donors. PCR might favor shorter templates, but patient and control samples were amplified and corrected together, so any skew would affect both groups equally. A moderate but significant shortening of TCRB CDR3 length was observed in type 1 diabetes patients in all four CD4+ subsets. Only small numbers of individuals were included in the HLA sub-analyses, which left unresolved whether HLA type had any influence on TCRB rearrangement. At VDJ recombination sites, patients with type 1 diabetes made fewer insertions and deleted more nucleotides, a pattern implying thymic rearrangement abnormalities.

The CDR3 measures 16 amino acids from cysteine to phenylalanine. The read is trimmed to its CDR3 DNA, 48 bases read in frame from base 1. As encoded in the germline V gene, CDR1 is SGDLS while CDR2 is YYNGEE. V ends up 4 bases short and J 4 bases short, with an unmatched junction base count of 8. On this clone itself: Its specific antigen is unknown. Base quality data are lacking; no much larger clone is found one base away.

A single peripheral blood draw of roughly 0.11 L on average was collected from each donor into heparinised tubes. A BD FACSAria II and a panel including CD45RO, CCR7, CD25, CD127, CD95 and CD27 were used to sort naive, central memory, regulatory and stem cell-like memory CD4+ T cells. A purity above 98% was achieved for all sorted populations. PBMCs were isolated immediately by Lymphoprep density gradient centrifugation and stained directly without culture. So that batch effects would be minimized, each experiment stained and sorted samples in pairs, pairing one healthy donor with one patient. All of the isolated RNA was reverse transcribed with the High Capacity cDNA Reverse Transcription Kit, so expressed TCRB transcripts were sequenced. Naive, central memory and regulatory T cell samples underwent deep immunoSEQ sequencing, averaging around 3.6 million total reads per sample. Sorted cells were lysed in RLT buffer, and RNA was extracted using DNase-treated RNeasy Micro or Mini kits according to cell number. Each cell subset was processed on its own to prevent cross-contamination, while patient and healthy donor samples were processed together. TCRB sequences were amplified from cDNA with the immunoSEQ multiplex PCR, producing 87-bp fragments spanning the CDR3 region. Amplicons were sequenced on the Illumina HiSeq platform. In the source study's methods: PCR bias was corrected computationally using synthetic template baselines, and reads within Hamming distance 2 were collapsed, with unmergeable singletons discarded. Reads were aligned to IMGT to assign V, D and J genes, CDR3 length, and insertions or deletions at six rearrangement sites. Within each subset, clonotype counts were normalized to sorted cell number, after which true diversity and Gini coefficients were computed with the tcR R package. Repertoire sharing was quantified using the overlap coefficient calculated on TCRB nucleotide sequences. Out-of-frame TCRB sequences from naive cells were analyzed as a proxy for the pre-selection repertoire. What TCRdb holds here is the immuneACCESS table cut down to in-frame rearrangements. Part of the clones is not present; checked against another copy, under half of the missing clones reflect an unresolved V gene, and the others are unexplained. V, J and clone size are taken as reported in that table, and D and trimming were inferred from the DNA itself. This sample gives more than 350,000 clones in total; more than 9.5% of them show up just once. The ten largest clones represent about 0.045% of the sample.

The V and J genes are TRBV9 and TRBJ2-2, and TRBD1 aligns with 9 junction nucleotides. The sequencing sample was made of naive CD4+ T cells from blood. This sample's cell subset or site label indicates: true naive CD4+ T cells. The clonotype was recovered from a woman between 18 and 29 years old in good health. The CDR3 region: CASSPGQGARTGELFF. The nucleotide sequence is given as TGTGCCAGCAGCCCGGGACAGGGAGCTCGCACCGGGGAGCTGTTTTTT.